Here is one T cell receptor beta chain with its context. The antigen remains unidentified. Trimming shortened V by 2 bases and J by 2 bases, and 14 bases separated the two germline ends. Germline CDR1 and CDR2: KGHDR and SFDVKD. The CDR3 length is 16 residues. These data belong to a study of T cell responses to AZD1222 COVID-19 vaccine. Findings and caveats of the study: All repertoire sampling was performed exclusively after the peak T cell response. Clonal diversity may have been underestimated in mostly white British donors.

Clones were read by immunoSEQ multiplex PCR, and TCRdb kept only the in-frame ones, dropping some. This sample has 93,000 or so clones, with over 75% found just once. The rearrangement joins TRBV24-1 to TRBJ1-2; D is perhaps TRBD1 (5 bases). The sample here was peripheral blood, taken on day 0 of AZD1222 vaccination. The TCR was taken from an adult in good health. The CDR3 nucleotides read TGTGCCACCAGTGATTCAGGACACCCCTCGAACTATGGCTACACCTTC. Translation: CATSDSGHPSNYGYTF.